This entry lists 12 T cell receptor beta chains sequenced from one sample in a study of vaccination effects on CD4 cells after COVID-19. Isolation of CD4+ T cells took place after around 10 days of culture. Two-dose BNT162b2 or mRNA-1273 vaccination was given to participants. The antigens of these receptors remain unknown. Repertoires were generated with immunoSEQ multiplex PCR, while TCRdb's copy carries only in-frame clones and drops some. The sample contains about 73,000 clones, around 73% of which appear only once. This specimen was CD4+ T cells from PBMCs cultured without peptide, taken after COVID-19 vaccination. The receptor source for this set is a human donor who received a COVID-19 vaccine.

CDR3 region: CASSLYSLADTGELFF. The CDR3 coding sequence is TGTGCCAGCAGCTTATATTCACTAGCGGACACCGGGGAGCTGTTTTTT. The chain recombines TRBV7-2 with TRBJ2-2, with TRBD2 matching over 8 bases. The CDR3 consists of 16 residues. V shed 2 bases, J shed 3 bases, and the junction held 5 bases outside the gene matches. Germline CDR1 and CDR2: SGHTA and FQGNSA.

V and J are TRBV2 and TRBJ2-5; TRBD1 might be the D (6 bases). The CDR3 totals 15 residues. V lost 8 bases to trimming and J lost 1 base, with 17 bases between them. CDR1 and CDR2 from the germline V gene are SNHLY and FYNNEI. The CDR3 region is CASCSGTNFQETQYF. In DNA, the CDR3 is TGTGCCAGCTGTTCCGGGACAAATTTCCAAGAGACCCAGTACTTC.

The J gene is TRBJ2-4, the V gene TRBV6-5, with D possibly called TRBD1 or TRBD2 (5 bases each). CDR3 length equals 15 residues. Between the trimmed V and J ends, which lost 6 bases and 5 bases, there was a span of 17 bases. Per germline, CDR1 MNHEY and CDR2 SVGAGI. Here the CDR3 DNA reads TGTGCCAGCAGCGCGATCACCGGGGCCCAAAACATTCAGTACTTC. Its protein product is CASSAITGAQNIQYF.

This sequence joins TRBV5-1 and TRBJ2-2; a possible D gene is TRBD1 (6 bases). V dropped 1 base and J dropped 1 base, with 8 bases sitting between them. CDR1 is SGHRS, CDR2 YFSETQ, per germline. The CDR3 spans 15 residues. The CDR3 loop is CASSLKTGNTGELFF. The CDR3 nucleotides are TGCGCCAGCAGCTTGAAGACAGGGAACACCGGGGAGCTGTTTTTT. Filled out from reference TRBV5-1 and TRBJ2-2, the complete variable domain reads KAGVTQTPRYLIKTRGQQVTLSCSPISGHRSVSWYQQTPGQGLQFLFEYFSETQRNKGNFPGRFSGRQFSNSRSEMNVSTLELGDSALYLCASSLKTGNTGELFFGEGSRLTVL.

This sequence joins TRBV2 and TRBJ2-1; the D gene is possibly TRBD1 (5 bases). In germline, CDR1 is SNHLY, CDR2 FYNNEI. V shed 5 bases and J shed 0 bases, with 11 bases lying between them. This CDR3 spans 15 amino acids. CDR3 nucleotides: TGTGCCAGCAGTACAGGTCTTCTCTCCTACAATGAGCAGTTCTTC. It is translated as CASSTGLLSYNEQFF. Together with reference TRBV2 and TRBJ2-1, the CDR3 gives the full variable domain: EPEVTQTPSHQVTQMGQEVILRCVPISNHLYFYWYRQILGQKVEFLVSFYNNEISEKSEIFDDQFSVERPDGSNFTLKIRSTKLEDSAMYFCASSTGLLSYNEQFFGPGTRLTVL.

The chain employs TRBV18 and TRBJ2-1; D perhaps matches TRBD2 (5 bases). The germline V gene has CDR1 KGHSH and CDR2 LQKENI. The CDR3 is 15 residues long. V was trimmed by 3 bases and J by 3 bases, leaving 12 bases between them. The CDR3 DNA reads as TGTGCCAGCTCACCTCACGTGGGAGACTACAATGAGCAGTTCTTC. Translated, it gives CASSPHVGDYNEQFF.

This clone was seen more than once but under ten times. J is TRBJ1-1 and V is TRBV2; 7 positions agree with TRBD1. The CDR3 has 14 residues. Germline values: CDR1 SNHLY, CDR2 FYNNEI. V lost 7 bases to trimming and J lost 5 bases; unmatched junction nucleotides: 10. The CDR3 nucleotides are TGTGCCAGCACCCTTACAGGGGCAGGGACTGAAGCTTTCTTT. This translates into CASTLTGAGTEAFF.

V usage is TRBV18 and J usage is TRBJ1-2, with no clear D. V was cut by 3 bases and J by 5 bases, with 16 bases left in between. The CDR3 totals 15 residues. Germline CDR1 and CDR2: KGHSH and LQKENI. The CDR3: CASSPRPASFYGYTF. In DNA form, the CDR3 reads TGTGCCAGCTCACCCCGACCGGCGAGCTTTTATGGCTACACCTTC.

J is TRBJ1-2 and V is TRBV6-1; the D is unclear. The V gene lost 2 bases and the J gene lost 7 bases, with 11 bases spanning the gap. The CDR3 is 13 residues long. Germline CDR1 is MNHNS and CDR2 is SASEGT. The CDR3, as DNA: TGTGCCAGCAGTGAATTCTGGTTGGGTGGCTACACCTTC. It yields the protein CASSEFWLGGYTF.

The chain combines TRBV28 with TRBJ1-2, with a possible D match to TRBD1 (6 bases). In germline, CDR1 is MDHEN, CDR2 SYDVKM. V was clipped by 5 bases and J by 8 bases, with 18 bases between them. CDR3 length: 14 residues. In DNA, the CDR3 is TGTGCCAGCAGTCGGGACATCAGTCTGGCCGGCTACACCTTC. Its translation is CASSRDISLAGYTF.

The chain uses TRBV7-2 and TRBJ1-2; no firm D call. CDR1 SGHTA and CDR2 FQGNSA come from the germline V gene. The CDR3 is 13 residues long. Trimming removed 3 bases from V and 4 bases from J, with 9 bases in between. CDR3 nucleotide sequence: TGTGCCAGCAGCTTTGGCCCGACCTATGGCTACACCTTC. Residues: CASSFGPTYGYTF. Full variable domain (missing parts from reference TRBV7-2 and TRBJ1-2): GAGVSQSPSNKVTEKGKDVELRCDPISGHTALYWYRQSLGQGLEFLIYFQGNSAPDKSGLPSDRFSAERTGGSVSTLTIQRTQQEDSAVYLCASSFGPTYGYTFGSGTRLTVV.

The CDR3 coding sequence is TGTGCCAGCAGCGTAGTAGCCGGGACTAGCGGGGGTCGCTCCTACAATGAGCAGTTCTTC. Its protein is CASSVVAGTSGGRSYNEQFF. V gene TRBV9 combines with J gene TRBJ2-1; 14 nucleotides line up with TRBD2. Germline CDR1 and CDR2: SGDLS and YYNGEE. With V trimmed by 0 bases and J by 0 bases, 8 bases remained unmatched. This CDR3 is built from 20 residues.